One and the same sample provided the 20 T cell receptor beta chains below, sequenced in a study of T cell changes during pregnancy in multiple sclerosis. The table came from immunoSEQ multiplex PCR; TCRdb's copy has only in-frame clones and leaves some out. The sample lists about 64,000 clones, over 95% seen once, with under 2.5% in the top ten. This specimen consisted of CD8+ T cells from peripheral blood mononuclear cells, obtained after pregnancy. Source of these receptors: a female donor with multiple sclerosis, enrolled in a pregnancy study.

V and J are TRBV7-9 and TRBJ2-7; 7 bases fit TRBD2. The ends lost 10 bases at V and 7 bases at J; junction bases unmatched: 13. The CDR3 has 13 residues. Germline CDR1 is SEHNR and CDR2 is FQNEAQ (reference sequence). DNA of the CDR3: TGTGCCACCTCCGAGGGAGGGCGGGGGGAGCAGTACTTC. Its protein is CATSEGGRGEQYF.

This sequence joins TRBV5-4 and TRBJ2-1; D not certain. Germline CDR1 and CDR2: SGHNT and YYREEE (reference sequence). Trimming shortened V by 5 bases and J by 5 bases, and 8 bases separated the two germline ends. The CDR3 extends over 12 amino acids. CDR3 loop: CASSGQNNEQFF. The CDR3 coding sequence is TGTGCCAGCAGTGGCCAAAACAATGAGCAGTTCTTC.

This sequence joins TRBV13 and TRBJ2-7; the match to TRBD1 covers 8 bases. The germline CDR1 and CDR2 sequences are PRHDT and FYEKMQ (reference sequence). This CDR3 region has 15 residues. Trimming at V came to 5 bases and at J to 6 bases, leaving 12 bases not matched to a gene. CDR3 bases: TGTGCCAGCAGCCCAGGAGGAGCAGGGGGCTTCGAGCAGTACTTC. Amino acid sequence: CASSPGGAGGFEQYF.

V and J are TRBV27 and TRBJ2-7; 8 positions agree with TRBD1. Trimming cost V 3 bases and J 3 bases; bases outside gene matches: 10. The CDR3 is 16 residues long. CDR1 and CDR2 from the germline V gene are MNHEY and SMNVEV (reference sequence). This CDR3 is CASSFQQGDEYYEQYF. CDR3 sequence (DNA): TGTGCCAGCAGTTTCCAACAGGGGGATGAGTACTACGAGCAGTACTTC.

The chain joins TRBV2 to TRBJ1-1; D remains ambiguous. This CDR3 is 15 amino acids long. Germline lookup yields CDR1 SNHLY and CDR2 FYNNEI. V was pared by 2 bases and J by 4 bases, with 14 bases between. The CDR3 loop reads CASSESPRLGTEAFF. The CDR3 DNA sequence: TGTGCCAGCAGTGAAAGCCCCAGGCTGGGCACTGAAGCTTTCTTT.

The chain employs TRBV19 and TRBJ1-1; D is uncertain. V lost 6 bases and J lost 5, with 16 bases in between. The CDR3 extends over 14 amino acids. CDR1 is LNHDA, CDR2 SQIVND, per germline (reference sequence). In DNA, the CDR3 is TGTGCCAGTAGGCGGACGGAGGTAGGGACTGAAGCTTTCTTT. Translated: CASRRTEVGTEAFF.

CDR3 in DNA: TGTGCCAGCAGTCCCCTAGCGGATCAAGGAGAGCAGTACTTC. Its translation: CASSPLADQGEQYF. The chain joins TRBV2 to TRBJ2-7; 7 nucleotides align to TRBD2. This CDR3 has 14 amino acids. V trimming: 5 bases; J trimming: 7 bases; junction bases outside the gene matches: 11. Germline CDR1 SNHLY, CDR2 FYNNEI.

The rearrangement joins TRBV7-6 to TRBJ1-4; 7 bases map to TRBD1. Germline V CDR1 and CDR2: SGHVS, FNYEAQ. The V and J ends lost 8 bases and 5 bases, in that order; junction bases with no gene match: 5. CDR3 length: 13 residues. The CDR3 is CASSGTVNEKLFF. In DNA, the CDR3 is TGTGCCAGCTCCGGGACAGTCAATGAAAAACTGTTTTTT.

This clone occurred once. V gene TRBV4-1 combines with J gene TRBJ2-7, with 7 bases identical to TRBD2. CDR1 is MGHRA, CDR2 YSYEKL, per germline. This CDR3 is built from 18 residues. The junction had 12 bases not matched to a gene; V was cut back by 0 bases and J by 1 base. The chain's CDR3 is CASSQDPSGGSVSYEQYF. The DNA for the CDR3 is TGCGCCAGCAGCCAAGATCCTAGCGGAGGTTCCGTGTCCTACGAGCAGTACTTC.

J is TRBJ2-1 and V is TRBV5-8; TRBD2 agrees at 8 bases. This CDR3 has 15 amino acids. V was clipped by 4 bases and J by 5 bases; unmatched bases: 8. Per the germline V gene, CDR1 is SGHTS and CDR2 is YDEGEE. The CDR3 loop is CASSLTSDRHNEQFF. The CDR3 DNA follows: TGTGCCAGCAGCCTGACTAGCGACCGACACAATGAGCAGTTCTTC.

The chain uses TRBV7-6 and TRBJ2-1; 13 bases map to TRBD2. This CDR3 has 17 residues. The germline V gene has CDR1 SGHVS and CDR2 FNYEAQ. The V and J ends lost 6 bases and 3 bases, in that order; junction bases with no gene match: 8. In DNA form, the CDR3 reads TGTGCCAGCAGTTCTTGGACTAGCGGGAGTATCTACAATGAGCAGTTCTTC. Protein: CASSSWTSGSIYNEQFF.

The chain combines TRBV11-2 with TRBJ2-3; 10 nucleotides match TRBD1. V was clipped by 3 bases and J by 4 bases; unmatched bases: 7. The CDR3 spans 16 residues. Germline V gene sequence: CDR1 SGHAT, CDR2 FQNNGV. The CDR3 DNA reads TGTGCCAGCAGCTTTTGGGGACAGGGGTTTTCAGATACGCAGTATTTT. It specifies CASSFWGQGFSDTQYF.

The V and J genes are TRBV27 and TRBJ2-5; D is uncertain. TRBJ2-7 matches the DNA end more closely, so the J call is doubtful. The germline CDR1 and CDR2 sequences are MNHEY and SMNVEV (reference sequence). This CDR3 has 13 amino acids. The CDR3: CASSFESSYEQYF. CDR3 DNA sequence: TGTGCCAGCAGTTTCGAGTCATCCTACGAGCAGTACTTC.

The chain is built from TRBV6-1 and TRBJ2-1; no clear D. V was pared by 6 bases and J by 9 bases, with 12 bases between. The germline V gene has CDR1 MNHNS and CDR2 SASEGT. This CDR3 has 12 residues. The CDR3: CASSPGSREQFF. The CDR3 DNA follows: TGTGCCAGCAGCCCGGGTTCCCGTGAGCAGTTCTTC.

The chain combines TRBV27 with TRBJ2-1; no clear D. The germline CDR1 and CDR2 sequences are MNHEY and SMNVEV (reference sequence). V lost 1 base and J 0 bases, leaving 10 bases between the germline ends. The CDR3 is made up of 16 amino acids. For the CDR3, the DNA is TGTGCCAGCAGTTTATATGCGCACAGCTCCTACAATGAGCAGTTCTTC. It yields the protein CASSLYAHSSYNEQFF.

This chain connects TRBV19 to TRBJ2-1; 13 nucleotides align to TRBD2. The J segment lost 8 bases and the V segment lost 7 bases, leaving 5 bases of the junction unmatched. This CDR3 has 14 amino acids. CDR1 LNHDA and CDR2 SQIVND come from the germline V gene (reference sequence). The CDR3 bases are TGTGCCAGTACGAGACTAGCGGGAGGAGATGAGCAGTTCTTC. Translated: CASTRLAGGDEQFF.

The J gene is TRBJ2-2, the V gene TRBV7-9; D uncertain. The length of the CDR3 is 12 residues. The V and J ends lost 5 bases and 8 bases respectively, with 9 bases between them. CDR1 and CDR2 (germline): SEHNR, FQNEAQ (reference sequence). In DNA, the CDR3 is TGTGCCAGCAGCCCCCGGTCTGGGGAGCTGTTTTTT. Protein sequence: CASSPRSGELFF.

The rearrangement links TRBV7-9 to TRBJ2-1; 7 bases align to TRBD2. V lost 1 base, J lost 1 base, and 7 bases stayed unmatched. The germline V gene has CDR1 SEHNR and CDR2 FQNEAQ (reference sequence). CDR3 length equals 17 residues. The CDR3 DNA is TGTGCCAGCAGCTTAGGGGAATGGACTAGGTCCTACAATGAGCAGTTCTTC. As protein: CASSLGEWTRSYNEQFF.

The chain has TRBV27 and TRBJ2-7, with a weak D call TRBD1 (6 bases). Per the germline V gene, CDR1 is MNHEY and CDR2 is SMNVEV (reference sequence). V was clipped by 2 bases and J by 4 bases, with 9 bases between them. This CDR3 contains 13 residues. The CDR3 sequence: CASSLGGQYEQYF. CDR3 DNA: TGTGCCAGCAGTTTAGGCGGACAGTACGAGCAGTACTTC.

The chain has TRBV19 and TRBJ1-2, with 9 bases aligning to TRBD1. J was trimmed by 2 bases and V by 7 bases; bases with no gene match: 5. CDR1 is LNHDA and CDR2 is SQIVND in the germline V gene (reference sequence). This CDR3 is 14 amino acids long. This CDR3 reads CASTPGQGNYGYTF. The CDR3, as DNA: TGTGCCAGTACCCCGGGACAGGGAAACTATGGCTACACCTTC.